This T cell receptor beta chain was sequenced in a study of response to subunit inactivated influenza vaccine. General study points: Authors suggested that a seasonal influenza vaccination recruits few new T cells each time.

Trimming at V came to 4 bases and at J to 2 bases, leaving 5 bases not matched to a gene. Germline V gene lookup returns CDR1 SGHNT and CDR2 YENEEA. The CDR3 sequence is 15 residues long. TCRdb re-called the RT-PCR reads through MiXCR, storing one row per CDR3 protein. The sample lists a few hundred thousand distinct CDR3 sequences; around 15% were seen once. This clonotype was observed a few times. What it binds is not known. This sequence was found in a man aged 45-60 years who received an inactivated influenza vaccine. The J gene is TRBJ2-1, the V gene TRBV11-3; 7 bases are a match to TRBD1. The material was PBMCs from blood, obtained 12 days after vaccination. This chain's CDR3 is CASSSRDRPYNEQFF. Here the CDR3 DNA reads TGTGCCAGCAGCTCTAGGGACAGACCCTACAATGAGCAGTTCTTC.